Shown below are 8 T cell receptor beta chains from a single sample sequenced in a study of blood T cell repertoires in COVID-19. Some clones are missing from TCRdb's copy, which holds only in-frame ones; the method was immunoSEQ multiplex PCR. The sample has 170,000 or so clones, approximately 90% seen once. The sample comprised peripheral blood. Receptor source: a woman between 65 and 79 years old with COVID-19, enrolled during active disease.

The rearrangement joins TRBV10-3 to TRBJ2-1; weak D call: TRBD2 (6 bases). Germline values: CDR1 ENHRY, CDR2 SYGVKD. This CDR3 is built from 14 residues. The germline V and J ends were trimmed by 10 bases and 5 bases, with 18 bases remaining between them. CDR3 sequence (DNA): TGTGCCAGTAAGACCGGACTAATCGACAATGAGCAGTTCTTC. Amino acid sequence: CASKTGLIDNEQFF.

The chain has TRBV25-1 and TRBJ2-3; 13 nucleotides agree with TRBD2. The length of the CDR3 is 16 residues. CDR1 and CDR2 from the germline V gene are MGHDK and SYGVNS. V lost 2 bases and J lost 6; bases outside the gene matches: 5. The CDR3 protein is CASSERTSGGSDTQYF. The CDR3 region has the DNA TGTGCCAGCAGTGAAAGGACTAGCGGGGGTTCCGATACGCAGTATTTT. Together with reference TRBV25-1 and TRBJ2-3, the CDR3 gives the full variable domain: EADIYQTPRYLVIGTGKKITLECSQTMGHDKMYWYQQDPGMELHLIHYSYGVNSTEKGDLSSESTVSRIRTEHFPLTLESARPSHTSQYLCASSERTSGGSDTQYFGPGTRLTVL.

This clone came up once. This sequence joins TRBV27 and TRBJ1-4; 8 bases agree with TRBD1. J gave up 5 bases and V 1 base, and 6 bases lay outside the gene matches. This CDR3 spans 16 amino acids. CDR1 is MNHEY, CDR2 SMNVEV, per germline (reference sequence). DNA of the CDR3: TGTGCCAGCAGTTTATTAGGGACAGGTAGAAATGAAAAACTGTTTTTT. Amino acids: CASSLLGTGRNEKLFF.

This clone has only one observation. This chain connects TRBV30 to TRBJ1-1, with D tentatively TRBD1 (6 bases). With 7 bases removed from V and 4 bases from J, the gap between germline ends came to 10 bases. CDR1 and CDR2 (germline): GTSNPN, SVGIG (reference sequence). This CDR3 spans 11 amino acids. The chain's CDR3 is CASRDTTEAFF. The DNA for the CDR3 is TGTGCCTCCCGGGACACCACTGAAGCTTTCTTT. Full variable domain (missing parts from reference TRBV30 and TRBJ1-1): SQTIHQWPATLVQPVGSPLSLECTVEGTSNPNLYWYRQAAGRGLQLLFYSVGIGQISSEVPQNLSASRPQDRQFILSSKKLLLSDSGFYLCASRDTTEAFFGQGTRLTVV.

The chain recombines TRBV13 with TRBJ2-2, with D unclear. Looked up from germline, CDR1 is PRHDT and CDR2 is FYEKMQ (reference sequence). CDR3 length: 16 amino acids. Trimming shortened V by 7 bases and J by 2 bases, and 17 bases separated the two germline ends. CDR3: CASTPLAGRNTGELFF. Written as DNA, the CDR3 is TGTGCCAGCACCCCCCTGGCAGGCCGAAACACCGGGGAGCTGTTTTTT.

The rearrangement links TRBV19 to TRBJ2-7, with 10 bases that match TRBD1. This CDR3 is 15 amino acids long. V lost 1 base, J lost 2 bases, and 2 bases stayed unmatched. Germline assignment: CDR1 LNHDA and CDR2 SQIVND (reference sequence). CDR3: CASSIVGTGAYEQYF. CDR3 DNA sequence: TGTGCCAGTAGTATAGTGGGGACAGGGGCCTACGAGCAGTACTTC.

This chain uses TRBV6-5 with TRBJ2-7; 9 bases line up with TRBD1. Per the germline V gene, CDR1 is MNHEY and CDR2 is SVGAGI. This CDR3 spans 14 amino acids. V gave up 6 bases and J gave up 1 base; unmatched junction bases: 4. The CDR3 here is CASSGTGLSYEQYF. The CDR3 region has the DNA TGTGCCAGCAGCGGGACAGGGCTTTCCTACGAGCAGTACTTC.

CDR3: CASSSDAKGRGYTF. The CDR3 DNA follows: TGTGCCAGCAGTTCCGACGCTAAAGGGAGGGGCTACACCTTC. V and J are TRBV28 and TRBJ1-2, with no clear D. Trimming stripped 4 bases from V and 8 bases from J, with 17 bases between. Germline V gene lookup returns CDR1 MDHEN and CDR2 SYDVKM. The CDR3 totals 14 residues.